Presented here are 14 T cell receptor beta chains from one specimen sequenced in a study of OX40 agonist ivuxolimab in advanced cancers. Produced via immunoSEQ multiplex PCR; TCRdb's table is partial and in-frame only. Seen here are tens of thousands of clones, approximately 92% observed once, and the top ten hold about 0.32%. The sequences come from CD4+ or CD8+ T cells sorted from blood, collected in a trial of the OX40 agonist ivuxolimab. All receptors derive from an adult with an advanced solid tumor such as melanoma, head and neck, liver or kidney cancer.

Only a few counts were recorded for this clone. This chain connects TRBV28 to TRBJ1-2; no firm D call. There are 13 residues in the CDR3. V dropped 3 bases and J dropped 5 bases, with 10 bases sitting between them. CDR1 and CDR2 (germline): MDHEN, SYDVKM. The CDR3 protein is CASSLWQEYGYTF. The CDR3 DNA reads as TGTGCCAGCAGTTTGTGGCAGGAGTATGGCTACACCTTC.

The genes are TRBV6-6 and TRBJ1-3, with 7 bases aligning to TRBD1. This CDR3 has 14 amino acids. Germline CDR1 is MNHNY and CDR2 is SVGAGI (reference sequence). V lost 6 bases, J lost 0 bases, and 2 bases stayed unmatched. CDR3 nucleotide sequence: TGTGCCAGCAGGAACAGGGGCTCTGGAAACACCATATATTTT. Amino acid sequence: CASRNRGSGNTIYF.

The gene calls are TRBV7-8 and TRBJ2-1, with 12 bases aligning to TRBD2. Germline CDR1 reads SGHVS; CDR2 reads FQNEAQ. V trimming: 1 base; J trimming: 4 bases; junction bases outside the gene matches: 20. This CDR3 spans 22 amino acids. CDR3 nucleotides: TGTGCCAGCAGCTTAGTTCTCAATGGACTAGCGGGACGCCCCGTACGTTACAATGAGCAGTTCTTC. Translated, it gives CASSLVLNGLAGRPVRYNEQFF.

The chain is built from TRBV4-3 and TRBJ2-7; D not certain. This CDR3 comprises 14 residues. V lost 4 bases and J 2 bases, leaving 12 bases between the germline ends. Germline lookup yields CDR1 LGHNA and CDR2 YSLEER. The CDR3 DNA sequence: TGCGCCAGCAGCCTATCTGGACCACCCTACGAGCAGTACTTC. Residues: CASSLSGPPYEQYF.

This rearrangement joins TRBV6-6 to TRBJ1-4; the D gene is possibly TRBD1 (5 bases). The germline V and J ends were trimmed by 0 bases and 8 bases, with 13 bases remaining between them. The CDR3 is made up of 15 amino acids. The V gene's germline CDR1 is MNHNY and CDR2 SVGAGI (reference sequence). The CDR3 DNA reads as TGTGCCAGCAGTTACTCGTCGAGGGGTAACGAAAAACTGTTTTTT. As protein: CASSYSSRGNEKLFF.

This clone appeared a single time. The chain recombines TRBV19 with TRBJ2-6; 9 bases map to TRBD1. Trimming cost V 7 bases and J 4 bases; bases outside gene matches: 11. This CDR3 comprises 17 residues. CDR1 and CDR2 from the germline V gene are LNHDA and SQIVND (reference sequence). The CDR3 sequence is CASISGTGRDGANVLTF. The CDR3 coding sequence is TGTGCCAGTATCAGCGGGACAGGGAGAGACGGGGCCAACGTCCTGACTTTC.

To note about this clone: This sample includes further DNA sequences coding for the same CDR3. The V and J genes are TRBV28 and TRBJ1-5, with 8 bases fitting TRBD1. CDR3 size: 14 residues. From germline, CDR1 is MDHEN and CDR2 SYDVKM. V shed 5 bases, J shed 1 base, and the junction held 1 base outside the gene matches. The DNA for the CDR3 is TGTGCCAGCAGTCGACAGGGGAGCAATCAGCCCCAGCATTTT. Translating gives CASSRQGSNQPQHF.

This chain connects TRBV11-2 to TRBJ2-7; D perhaps matches TRBD1 (5 bases). Trimming took 7 bases from V and 2 from J, leaving 15 bases between them. This CDR3 region has 14 residues. The germline gives CDR1 SGHAT, CDR2 FQNNGV. The CDR3 here is CASITGPGPYEQYF. CDR3 bases: TGTGCCAGCATAACCGGCCCAGGGCCCTACGAGCAGTACTTC.

The chain recombines TRBV28 with TRBJ2-7, with 8 bases matching TRBD2. Germline V gene data show CDR1 as MDHEN and CDR2 as SYDVKM. V was pared by 6 bases and J by 4 bases, with 8 bases of the junction left unmatched. The CDR3 totals 14 residues. For the CDR3, the DNA is TGTGCCAGCAGGCGACAGAGCGGGGGTTACGAGCAGTACTTC. Its translation is CASRRQSGGYEQYF. Based on the CDR3 plus reference TRBV28 and TRBJ2-7, the full variable domain is DVKVTQSSRYLVKRTGEKVFLECVQDMDHENMFWYRQDPGLGLRLIYFSYDVKMKEKGDIPEGYSVSREKKERFSLILESASTNQTSMYLCASRRQSGGYEQYFGPGTRLTVT.

The chain couples TRBV9 to TRBJ2-1; 7 nucleotides agree with TRBD2. The CDR3 sequence is 14 residues long. V shed 10 bases and J 1 base; nucleotides not matched to a gene: 8. The germline V gene encodes CDR1 SGDLS and CDR2 YYNGEE. CDR3 loop: CASSRGGSYNEQFF. CDR3 DNA sequence: TGTGCCTCATCCCGGGGAGGGTCCTACAATGAGCAGTTCTTC.

The J gene is TRBJ2-5, the V gene TRBV7-7; 15 nucleotides match TRBD2. Trimming took 5 bases from V and 2 from J; bases not matched to a gene: 6. This CDR3 contains 17 residues. CDR1 is SSHAT and CDR2 is FNYEAQ in the germline V gene (reference sequence). CDR3 bases: TGTGCCAGCAGCACGGGGACTAGCGGGGGGCGTCAAGAGACCCAGTACTTC. Translated, it gives CASSTGTSGGRQETQYF.

The chain joins TRBV7-9 to TRBJ2-5; D might be TRBD1 or TRBD2, each matching 5 bases. Germline V gene lookup returns CDR1 SEHNR and CDR2 FQNEAQ (reference sequence). Trimming stripped 3 bases from V and 5 bases from J, with 16 bases between. The CDR3 totals 15 residues. CDR3 DNA sequence: TGTGCCAGCAGCTTGACGGGACGGCATCAGGAGACCCAGTACTTC. Protein sequence: CASSLTGRHQETQYF.

The gene calls are TRBV28 and TRBJ1-3; D is undetermined. The V gene lost 2 bases and the J gene lost 0 bases, with 11 bases spanning the gap. CDR3 length: 16 amino acids. Germline V gene sequence: CDR1 MDHEN, CDR2 SYDVKM. CDR3 sequence (DNA): TGTGCCAGCAGTTTACCTGGCACATCCTCTGGAAACACCATATATTTT. Its translation: CASSLPGTSSGNTIYF.

CDR3 residues: CASSLGGFNQPQHF. In nucleotides, the CDR3 is TGTGCCAGCAGCTTAGGCGGCTTCAATCAGCCCCAGCATTTT. The chain joins TRBV7-9 to TRBJ1-5, with D unclear. This CDR3 comprises 14 residues. Germline-derived CDR1 and CDR2 are SEHNR and FQNEAQ (reference sequence). Deletions cut 1 base from V and 3 bases from J, with 7 bases between.